Given below is one TCR beta chain in context. Its antigen is still unknown. This sample was taken from a study of Ad26.COV2.S vaccination and SARS-CoV-2 variants. Study information: The authors gave Ad26.COV2.S intramuscularly, either once or twice 56 days apart. Whole-study results and caveats: Vaccine recipients posted higher spike-specific TCR breadth than their placebo counterparts.

The method was immunoSEQ multiplex PCR; TCRdb's version includes in-frame clones alone and lacks a portion of them. The sample holds approximately 400,000 clones, 80% to 90% seen once. V trimming: 1 base; J trimming: 4 bases; junction bases outside the gene matches: 13. Germline V gene sequence: CDR1 SGHTA, CDR2 FQGNSA. CDR3 length: 19 residues. Treatment noted: roughly 20 received Ad26.COV2.S at low or high dose, single or two shots; 5 received placebo; per-sample allocation not given. The study sampled participants on day 63 after the first vaccine or placebo injection. This Boston cohort included adults aged 18-55 years.

The receptor was derived from a person between 18 and 65 years old who received the Ad26.COV2.S COVID-19 vaccine or a placebo. Here the sequenced sample was peripheral blood, taken in a trial of Ad26.COV2.S vaccine versus placebo. The rearrangement uses TRBV7-2 and TRBJ1-6, with 7 bases fitting TRBD1. The CDR3 reads CASSLGLLGGGRYNSPLHF. The CDR3 bases are TGTGCCAGCAGCTTAGGTCTCTTGGGAGGGGGCCGATATAATTCACCCCTCCACTTT.